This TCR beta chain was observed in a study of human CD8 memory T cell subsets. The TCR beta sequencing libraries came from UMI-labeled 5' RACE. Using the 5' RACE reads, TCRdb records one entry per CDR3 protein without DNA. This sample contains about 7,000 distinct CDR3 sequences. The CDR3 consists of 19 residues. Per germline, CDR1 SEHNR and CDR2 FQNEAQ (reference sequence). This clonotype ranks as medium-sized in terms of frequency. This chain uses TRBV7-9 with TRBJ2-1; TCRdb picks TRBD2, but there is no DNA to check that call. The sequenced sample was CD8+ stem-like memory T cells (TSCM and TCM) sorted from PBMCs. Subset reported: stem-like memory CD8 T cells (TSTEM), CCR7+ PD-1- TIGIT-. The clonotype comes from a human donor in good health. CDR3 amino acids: CASSPRLAGSQRGSGEQFF.